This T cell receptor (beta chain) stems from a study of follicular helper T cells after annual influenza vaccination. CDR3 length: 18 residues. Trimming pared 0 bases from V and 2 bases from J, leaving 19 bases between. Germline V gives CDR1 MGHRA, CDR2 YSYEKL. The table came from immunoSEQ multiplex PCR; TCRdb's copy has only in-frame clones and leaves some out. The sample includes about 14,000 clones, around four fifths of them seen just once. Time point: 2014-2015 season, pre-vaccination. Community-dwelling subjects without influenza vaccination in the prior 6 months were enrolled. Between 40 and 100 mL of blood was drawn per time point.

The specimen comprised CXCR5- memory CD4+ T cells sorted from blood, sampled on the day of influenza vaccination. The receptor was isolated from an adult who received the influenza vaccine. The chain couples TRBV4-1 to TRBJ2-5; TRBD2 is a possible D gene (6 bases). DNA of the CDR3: TGCGCCAGCAGCCAAGATAGAACGGGCGGGGCGATACAAGAGACCCAGTACTTC. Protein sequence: CASSQDRTGGAIQETQYF.